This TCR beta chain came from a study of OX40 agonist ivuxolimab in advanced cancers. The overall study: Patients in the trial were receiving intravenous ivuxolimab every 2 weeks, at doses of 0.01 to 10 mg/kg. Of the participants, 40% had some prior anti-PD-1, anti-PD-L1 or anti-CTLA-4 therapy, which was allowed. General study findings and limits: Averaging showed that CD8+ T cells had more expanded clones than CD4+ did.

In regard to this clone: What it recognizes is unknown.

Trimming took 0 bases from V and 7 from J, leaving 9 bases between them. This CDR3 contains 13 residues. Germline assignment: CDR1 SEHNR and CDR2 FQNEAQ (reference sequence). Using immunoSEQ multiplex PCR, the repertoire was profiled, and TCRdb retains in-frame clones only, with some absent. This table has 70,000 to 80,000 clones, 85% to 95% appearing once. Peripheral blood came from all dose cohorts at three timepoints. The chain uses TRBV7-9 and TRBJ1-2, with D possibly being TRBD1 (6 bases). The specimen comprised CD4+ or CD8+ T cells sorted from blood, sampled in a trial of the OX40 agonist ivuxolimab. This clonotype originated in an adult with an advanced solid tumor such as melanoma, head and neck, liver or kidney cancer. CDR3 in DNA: TGTGCCAGCAGCTTAGCTGAGGGGGTTGGCTACACCTTC. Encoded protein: CASSLAEGVGYTF.